This T cell receptor beta chain was sequenced in a study of response to subunit inactivated influenza vaccine. V gave up 2 bases and J gave up 0 bases, with 11 bases separating them. CDR3 length equals 14 residues. Per the germline V gene, CDR1 is DFQATT and CDR2 is SNEGSKA (reference sequence). This clonotype was detected a few times. Using its own MiXCR run on the RT-PCR reads, TCRdb lists one record per CDR3 protein. The table lists about 830,000 distinct CDR3 sequences, 18% of them singletons, with about 11% in the top ten. This sample comprised PBMCs from blood, obtained 4 to 6 days after vaccination. This sequence originates from a man aged 45-65 years who received an inactivated influenza vaccine. The chain employs TRBV20-1 and TRBJ2-7, with no clear D. The CDR3 is CSARFAPSSYEQYF. The CDR3 DNA reads TGCAGTGCTAGATTTGCGCCAAGCTCCTACGAGCAGTACTTC.